This TCR beta chain was observed in a study of post-analysis software for immune sequencing data. About the research overall: Several disease courses (relapsing-remitting, secondary progressive and progressive-relapsing) of multiple sclerosis were included. The study's findings and limits: With TRBV5-6, TRBV5-1 and TRBV20-1 included, about five TRBV segments were more frequent in patients than in controls. Under F measure analysis, samples from one preparation batch co-clustered strongly. Controls had significantly higher normalized Chao1 diversity than multiple sclerosis patients.

The CDR3 is 15 residues long. The germline V gene encodes CDR1 DFQATT and CDR2 SNEGSKA (reference sequence). Trimming pared 0 bases from V and 1 base from J, leaving 10 bases between. Every TCR beta cDNA library bore unique molecular identifiers. MiXCR, run by TCRdb on the PCR reads, gives a single entry per CDR3 protein. The profile shows approximately 660,000 distinct CDR3 sequences, 59% of them singletons. This clonotype was observed a handful of times. Its antigen is undetermined. The sequenced material came from blood. The receptor was derived from a girl aged 2-10 years with multiple sclerosis. The chain links TRBV20-1 to TRBJ1-5; tentative D call: TRBD1 (5 bases). The CDR3: CSARDNRQSNQPQHF. The CDR3 region has the DNA TGCAGTGCTAGAGATAACCGACAGAGCAATCAGCCCCAGCATTTT.